The text below deals with one T cell receptor beta chain. Its antigen is as yet unknown. Some clones are missing from TCRdb's copy, which holds only in-frame ones; the method was immunoSEQ multiplex PCR. Of 160,000 or so clones listed, 92% are singletons. This sample is part of a study of T cell responses to AZD1222 COVID-19 vaccine. Trimming removed 3 bases from V and 5 bases from J, with 5 bases in between. This CDR3 has 13 amino acids. Germline V CDR1 and CDR2: LNHDA, SQIVND (reference sequence). Study-level findings and limits: Clonal diversity may have been underestimated in mostly white British donors. Reports say nearly half of spike-specific TCRs go after unmutated variant regions. No day 14 peak samples; only post-peak repertoires were characterized.

The material was peripheral blood, obtained 28 days after the second AZD1222 dose. The V call is TRBV19, the J call TRBJ1-6; the D is unclear. This TCR was recovered from an adult who received the AZD1222 COVID-19 vaccine. CDR3 DNA sequence: TGTGCCAGTAGTATGGCCAATAATTCACCCCTCCACTTT. Protein: CASSMANNSPLHF.